This T cell receptor (beta chain) was recorded in a study of T-cell memory formation after mild COVID-19. Study-level points and caveats: Cross-reactive memory apparently joined, as some responding clones appeared in pre-infection memory. Contracting CD4+ clones were located mainly in CM and EM, and CD8+ clones in EMRA. Clones shrinking from day 15 to 85 showed even CD4/CD8 mixes; later expanders tilted CD4+.

The CDR3 covers 14 residues. J lost 6 bases, V lost 5 bases, and 11 bases had no gene match. Germline assignment: CDR1 GTSNPN and CDR2 SVGIG (reference sequence). Using constant-segment primers, 5'RACE produced TCR alpha and TCR beta cDNA libraries carrying sample barcodes and UMIs. TCRdb ran MiXCR on the 5' RACE reads and lists one entry per CDR3 protein. The sample lists about 620,000 distinct CDR3 sequences, approximately 18% occurring once. A note on this clonotype: Its antigen is undetermined.

The chain joins TRBV30 to TRBJ2-7; TRBD1 matches at 9 bases. The clonotype comes from an adult woman who had mild COVID-19 (a few samples of this study predate the infection). Cell type and time point are not known. The sequenced sample consisted of PBMCs or a T cell subset sorted from them (not recorded which). The CDR3 sequence: CAWQKGQGRSEQYF. The CDR3, as DNA: TGTGCCTGGCAGAAGGGACAGGGTCGCTCCGAGCAGTACTTC.